This T cell receptor beta chain originates from a study of OX40 agonist ivuxolimab in advanced cancers. Study-wide background: Prior checkpoint blockade (anti-PD-1, anti-PD-L1 or anti-CTLA-4) was permitted; approximately 40% had it. Findings and caveats of the study: At 0.1 to 3.0 mg/kg, clonal expansion of CD4+ and CD8+ blood T cells had occurred by week 6.

The length of the CDR3 is 12 residues. The germline V gene has CDR1 MNHEY and CDR2 SVGAGI. The V gene lost 9 bases and the J gene lost 1 base, with 7 bases spanning the gap. Clones were sequenced by immunoSEQ multiplex PCR, and TCRdb holds only the in-frame ones, with some missing. This sample has 90,000 to 100,000 clones, with 87% found just once. This clone was detected only a few times. What it binds is unknown. The rearrangement uses TRBV6-5 and TRBJ1-3, with D unclear. The clonotype was recovered from an adult with an advanced solid tumor such as melanoma, head and neck, liver or kidney cancer. Source: CD4+ or CD8+ T cells sorted from blood, taken in a trial of the OX40 agonist ivuxolimab. This chain's CDR3 is CASRSSGNTIYF. The CDR3 DNA reads as TGTGCCAGTCGCAGTTCTGGAAACACCATATATTTT.